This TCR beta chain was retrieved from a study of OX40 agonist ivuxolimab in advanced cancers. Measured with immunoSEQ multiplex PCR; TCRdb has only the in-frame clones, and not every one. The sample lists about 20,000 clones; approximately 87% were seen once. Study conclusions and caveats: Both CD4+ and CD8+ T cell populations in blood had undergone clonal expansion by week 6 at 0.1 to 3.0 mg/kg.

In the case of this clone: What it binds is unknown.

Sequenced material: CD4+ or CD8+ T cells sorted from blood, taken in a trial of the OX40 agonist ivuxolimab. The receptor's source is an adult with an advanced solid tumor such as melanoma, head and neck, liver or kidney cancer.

This chain's CDR3 is CASSFPGQGMDTGELFF. Written as DNA, the CDR3 is TGTGCCAGCAGCTTTCCGGGACAAGGGATGGACACCGGGGAGCTGTTTTTT. The chain combines TRBV7-8 with TRBJ2-2; tentative D call: TRBD1 (6 bases). There are 17 residues in the CDR3. In germline, CDR1 is SGHVS, CDR2 FQNEAQ. Trimming took 3 bases from V and 3 from J, leaving 17 bases between them.